A selection of T cell receptor beta chains follows, all from one sample in a study of identical twins. A single record per CDR3 protein comes from TCRdb applying MiXCR to the 5' RACE reads. The table has about 920,000 distinct CDR3 sequences, around 12% seen once. The sample also formed part of further work on yellow fever vaccine responses in identical twins.

The sequenced material came from PBMCs. These receptors were collected from a woman aged 18-35 years in good health. The CDR3 runs from the conserved cysteine through the conserved F or W. The D gene is left open where the match is weak. The size field is filled for only some rows; it gives once, few, many or a size class.

j_gene: TRBJ2-4; d_gene: .; abundance: .; v_gene: TRBV18; CDR3nt: TGTGCCAGCTCACCAAAGAAACTCGGAGGGGGGGACATTCAGTACTTC; CDR3aa: CASSPKKLGGGDIQYF
j_gene: TRBJ2-3; d_gene: .; abundance: .; v_gene: TRBV6-2/TRBV6-3; CDR3nt: TGTGCCAGCAGTTACTCGAGGTTCCCAGCCACAGATACGCAGTATTTT; CDR3aa: CASSYSRFPATDTQYF
j_gene: TRBJ1-2; d_gene: .; abundance: .; v_gene: TRBV5-5; CDR3nt: TGTGCCAGCAGCTTCCTTACTGAGGGCGGTGGCTACACCTTC; CDR3aa: CASSFLTEGGGYTF
j_gene: TRBJ1-6; d_gene: TRBD1; abundance: few; v_gene: TRBV12-3/TRBV12-4; CDR3nt: TGTGCCAGCAGACCACAGGGGGGAGTTTCACCCCTCCACTTT; CDR3aa: CASRPQGGVSPLHF
j_gene: TRBJ2-1; d_gene: TRBD2; abundance: few; v_gene: TRBV2; CDR3nt: TGTGCCACCGGGACTAGCGGGAGGGCCAGAGAAAATGAGCAGTTCTTC; CDR3aa: CATGTSGRARENEQFF
j_gene: TRBJ1-2; d_gene: .; abundance: .; v_gene: TRBV27; CDR3nt: TGTGCCAGCAGTTCAAACTACGGGGGGCTCTATGGCTACACCTTC; CDR3aa: CASSSNYGGLYGYTF
j_gene: TRBJ1-1; d_gene: .; abundance: few; v_gene: TRBV3-1; CDR3nt: TGTGCCAGCAGCCAATCCGGGATAGCTACTGAAGCTTTCTTT; CDR3aa: CASSQSGIATEAFF
j_gene: TRBJ1-1; d_gene: .; abundance: once; v_gene: TRBV29-1; CDR3nt: TGCAGCGTCGTAAACAGGGTGATGAACACTGAAGCTTTCTTT; CDR3aa: CSVVNRVMNTEAFF
j_gene: TRBJ2-6; d_gene: TRBD2; abundance: .; v_gene: TRBV5-5; CDR3nt: TGTGCCAGCAGCTCACCTCCTGAGGGAGGGGGGGCCAACGTCCTGACTTTC; CDR3aa: CASSSPPEGGGANVLTF
j_gene: TRBJ2-1; d_gene: TRBD2; abundance: few; v_gene: TRBV19; CDR3nt: TGTGCCAGTAGTAGGACTAGCGAGGTCAATGAGCAGTTCTTC; CDR3aa: CASSRTSEVNEQFF
j_gene: TRBJ2-7; d_gene: .; abundance: .; v_gene: TRBV6-1; CDR3nt: TGTGCCAGCAGTCCTGGCGGGACGGTCCCCTACGAGCAGTACTTC; CDR3aa: CASSPGGTVPYEQYF
j_gene: TRBJ1-6; d_gene: .; abundance: few; v_gene: TRBV3-1; CDR3nt: TGTGCCAGCAGCCAAGATCAGGGGATTTCACCCCTCCACTTT; CDR3aa: CASSQDQGISPLHF
j_gene: TRBJ2-3; d_gene: TRBD2; abundance: many; v_gene: TRBV18; CDR3nt: TGTGCCAGCTCACCCTGGCGGGGGGCCTCAGATACGCAGTATTTT; CDR3aa: CASSPWRGASDTQYF
j_gene: TRBJ1-4; d_gene: .; abundance: few; v_gene: TRBV10-2; CDR3nt: TGCGCCAGCAGCTTGGGACGGCCGATTGCAACTAATGAAAAACTGTTTTTT; CDR3aa: CASSLGRPIATNEKLFF
j_gene: TRBJ2-5; d_gene: .; abundance: many; v_gene: TRBV10-3; CDR3nt: TGTGCCATCAGTTCTACTAGCACCCAAGAGACCCAGTACTTC; CDR3aa: CAISSTSTQETQYF
j_gene: TRBJ2-7; d_gene: TRBD2; abundance: few; v_gene: TRBV3-1; CDR3nt: TGTGCCAGCAGCCAAGAGGCAACTAGCGGGAGAGTTTACGAGCAGTACTTC; CDR3aa: CASSQEATSGRVYEQYF
j_gene: TRBJ2-1; d_gene: TRBD1; abundance: .; v_gene: TRBV10-3; CDR3nt: TGTGCCATCAGGGTAACAGGGGATGAGCAGTTCTTC; CDR3aa: CAIRVTGDEQFF
j_gene: TRBJ2-7; d_gene: TRBD2; abundance: .; v_gene: TRBV12-3/TRBV12-4; CDR3nt: TGTGCCAGCACCAATATAGCGGGACGGGTCTCGGACGAGCAGTACTTC; CDR3aa: CASTNIAGRVSDEQYF
j_gene: TRBJ2-1; d_gene: .; abundance: .; v_gene: TRBV12-3/TRBV12-4; CDR3nt: TGTGCCAGCAGTCCAACCTCAATGAAGGGGGGCTCCTACAATGAGCAGTTCTTC; CDR3aa: CASSPTSMKGGSYNEQFF
j_gene: TRBJ2-1; d_gene: .; abundance: .; v_gene: TRBV7-2; CDR3nt: TGTGCCAGCAGCTTAGCCATACTAGTTCGGTTATTCTTC; CDR3aa: CASSLAILVRLFF
j_gene: TRBJ2-5; d_gene: TRBD1; abundance: few; v_gene: TRBV20-1; CDR3nt: TGCAGTGCTAAGGTCGGGACAGGGAAGGAGACCCAGTACTTC; CDR3aa: CSAKVGTGKETQYF
j_gene: TRBJ1-1; d_gene: .; abundance: .; v_gene: TRBV20-1; CDR3nt: TGCAGTGCCCCGGGACACTTGAACACTGAAGCTTTCTTT; CDR3aa: CSAPGHLNTEAFF
j_gene: TRBJ2-3; d_gene: .; abundance: .; v_gene: TRBV7-6; CDR3nt: TGTGCCAGCGGGCGAGGGGGTTTTAGCACAGATACGCAGTATTTT; CDR3aa: CASGRGGFSTDTQYF
j_gene: TRBJ2-3; d_gene: TRBD2; abundance: .; v_gene: TRBV9; CDR3nt: TGTGCCAGCAGTCAATCTACTGGACTAGCGAGAACAGATACGCAGTATTTT; CDR3aa: CASSQSTGLARTDTQYF
j_gene: TRBJ2-3; d_gene: .; abundance: .; v_gene: TRBV27; CDR3nt: TGTGCCAGCAGTTCCCGGACCCCCCTTGGCACAGATACGCAGTATTTT; CDR3aa: CASSSRTPLGTDTQYF
j_gene: TRBJ1-1; d_gene: TRBD1; abundance: .; v_gene: TRBV11-2; CDR3nt: TGTGCCAGCAGCTTAGAACCAGGGGGCAGTGAAGCTTTCTTT; CDR3aa: CASSLEPGGSEAFF
j_gene: TRBJ1-1; d_gene: .; abundance: few; v_gene: TRBV27; CDR3nt: TGTGCCAGCAACAGCCGGACCCAAGCTTTCTTT; CDR3aa: CASNSRTQAFF
j_gene: TRBJ1-5; d_gene: .; abundance: many; v_gene: TRBV27; CDR3nt: TGTGCCAGCAGTCCGCGCGGGGCGAGCAATCAGCCCCAGCATTTT; CDR3aa: CASSPRGASNQPQHF
j_gene: TRBJ2-3; d_gene: .; abundance: .; v_gene: TRBV20-1; CDR3nt: TGCAGTGCTAGAATCGACGGCGCAGATACGCAGTATTTT; CDR3aa: CSARIDGADTQYF
j_gene: TRBJ2-1; d_gene: .; abundance: .; v_gene: TRBV4-2; CDR3nt: TGTGCCAGCAGCCCTTCATACGAGGGGCAGGCCTACAATGAGCAGTTCTTC; CDR3aa: CASSPSYEGQAYNEQFF
j_gene: TRBJ2-7; d_gene: TRBD2; abundance: .; v_gene: TRBV11-3; CDR3nt: TGTGCCAGCAGCTCAATCATGGTAGCGGGAGGCTTCTACGAGCAGTACTTC; CDR3aa: CASSSIMVAGGFYEQYF
j_gene: TRBJ2-3; d_gene: TRBD2; abundance: few; v_gene: TRBV5-4; CDR3nt: TGTGCCAGCAGCGTCGGGACTAGCGGGAGGGCCCCCACAGATACGCAGTATTTT; CDR3aa: CASSVGTSGRAPTDTQYF
j_gene: TRBJ1-1; d_gene: .; abundance: .; v_gene: TRBV7-9; CDR3nt: TGTGCCAGCAGCTTAGCGGCAGGGGCGAACACTGAAGCTTTCTTT; CDR3aa: CASSLAAGANTEAFF
j_gene: TRBJ2-1; d_gene: TRBD2; abundance: few; v_gene: TRBV25-1; CDR3nt: TGTGCCAGCGCCCAAGCGGGGGGGTACAATGAGCAGTTCTTC; CDR3aa: CASAQAGGYNEQFF
j_gene: TRBJ2-1; d_gene: TRBD2; abundance: few; v_gene: TRBV20-1; CDR3nt: TGCAGTGCTTGGGAGCGGGAGGTGGTAAATGAGCAGTTCTTC; CDR3aa: CSAWEREVVNEQFF
j_gene: TRBJ2-7; d_gene: .; abundance: .; v_gene: TRBV28; CDR3nt: TGTGCCAGCACCTCACAGGGTAAGGAGTTCTACGAGCAGTACTTC; CDR3aa: CASTSQGKEFYEQYF
j_gene: TRBJ2-3; d_gene: TRBD2; abundance: .; v_gene: TRBV20-1; CDR3nt: TGCAGTGCCGATAGCGGGGAAAACACAGATACGCAGTATTTT; CDR3aa: CSADSGENTDTQYF
j_gene: TRBJ1-1; d_gene: TRBD1; abundance: few; v_gene: TRBV6-1; CDR3nt: TGTGCCAGTAGCGGGACAGCGGTGGGCACTGAAGCTTTCTTT; CDR3aa: CASSGTAVGTEAFF
j_gene: TRBJ2-7; d_gene: .; abundance: few; v_gene: TRBV12-3/TRBV12-4; CDR3nt: TGTGCCAGCAGTCGTACCCAAAGGTACGAGCAGTACTTC; CDR3aa: CASSRTQRYEQYF
j_gene: TRBJ2-7; d_gene: TRBD1; abundance: few; v_gene: TRBV16; CDR3nt: TGTGCCAGCAGCCAACGACAGGGGGGGAGAGACGAGCAGTACTTC; CDR3aa: CASSQRQGGRDEQYF
j_gene: TRBJ1-3; d_gene: .; abundance: few; v_gene: TRBV5-1; CDR3nt: TGCGCCAGCAGCTTATGGGACAAGAGCTCTGGAAACACCATATATTTT; CDR3aa: CASSLWDKSSGNTIYF
j_gene: TRBJ2-3; d_gene: .; abundance: many; v_gene: TRBV28; CDR3nt: TGTGCCAGCAGTCCGCGCGGGCTGGATACGCAGTATTTT; CDR3aa: CASSPRGLDTQYF
j_gene: TRBJ1-1; d_gene: TRBD1; abundance: .; v_gene: TRBV19; CDR3nt: TGTGCCAGTAGTAGCCGACAGGGATTGAGGACTGAAGCTTTCTTT; CDR3aa: CASSSRQGLRTEAFF
j_gene: TRBJ2-7; d_gene: .; abundance: .; v_gene: TRBV3-1; CDR3nt: TGTGCCAGCAGCCAAGATGGGGCGGGAACGAACGAGCAGTACTTC; CDR3aa: CASSQDGAGTNEQYF
j_gene: TRBJ1-1; d_gene: .; abundance: .; v_gene: TRBV15; CDR3nt: TGTGCCACCAGCAGAGTAGGTGGAGGGAACACTGAAGCTTTCTTT; CDR3aa: CATSRVGGGNTEAFF
j_gene: TRBJ2-6; d_gene: TRBD1; abundance: .; v_gene: TRBV25-1; CDR3nt: TGTGCCAGCAGTCCTGACAGGGGAACGAGCTCTGGGGCCAACGTCCTGACTTTC; CDR3aa: CASSPDRGTSSGANVLTF
j_gene: TRBJ1-5; d_gene: .; abundance: few; v_gene: TRBV3-1; CDR3nt: TGTGCCAGCAGCCAAGATCCAGTTCAGCCCCAGCATTTT; CDR3aa: CASSQDPVQPQHF
j_gene: TRBJ1-4; d_gene: TRBD1; abundance: .; v_gene: TRBV12-3/TRBV12-4; CDR3nt: TGTGCCAGCAGCCCACGGGACAGGGCGAATGAAAAACTGTTTTTT; CDR3aa: CASSPRDRANEKLFF
j_gene: TRBJ2-1; d_gene: TRBD2; abundance: few; v_gene: TRBV5-6; CDR3nt: TGTGCCAGCAGCCTGGGACTAGCGGGACAGTTCTTC; CDR3aa: CASSLGLAGQFF
j_gene: TRBJ2-1; d_gene: .; abundance: few; v_gene: TRBV24-1; CDR3nt: TGTGCCACCAGTGATTCCGTACTAGGAGACAAGTTCTTC; CDR3aa: CATSDSVLGDKFF
j_gene: TRBJ2-7; d_gene: TRBD2; abundance: few; v_gene: TRBV5-1; CDR3nt: TGCGCCAGCAGCCCCGTAGCGGGAGGGCAGCACGAGCAGTACTTC; CDR3aa: CASSPVAGGQHEQYF
j_gene: TRBJ2-5; d_gene: TRBD1; abundance: few; v_gene: TRBV6-4; CDR3nt: TGTGCCAGCAGGACAGGGGTCCAAGAGACCCAGTACTTC; CDR3aa: CASRTGVQETQYF
j_gene: TRBJ2-2; d_gene: TRBD2; abundance: many; v_gene: TRBV12-3/TRBV12-4; CDR3nt: TGTGCCAGCAGTCCAGATAGCGGGAGAAACACCGGGGAGCTGTTTTTT; CDR3aa: CASSPDSGRNTGELFF
j_gene: TRBJ2-1; d_gene: .; abundance: few; v_gene: TRBV5-1; CDR3nt: TGCGCCAGCAGAGGGGCACCCTACAATGAGCAGTTCTTC; CDR3aa: CASRGAPYNEQFF
j_gene: TRBJ1-5; d_gene: TRBD1; abundance: .; v_gene: TRBV7-8; CDR3nt: TGTGCCAGCAGCTCAGGACAGGTGGACAATCAGCCCCAGCATTTT; CDR3aa: CASSSGQVDNQPQHF